This TCR beta chain was documented in a study of T cell repertoires in cytomegalovirus infection. Looked up from germline, CDR1 is SGHVS and CDR2 is FQNEAQ. The CDR3 spans 13 residues. The V gene lost 5 bases and the J gene lost 5 bases, with 12 bases spanning the gap. TCRdb re-called the reads with MiXCR, one entry per CDR3 protein. The sample has over 45,000 distinct CDR3 sequences; 20% to 25% are singletons. Note on this clonotype: Its specificity is unknown.

The material was CD8+ T cells from cultured PBMCs, obtained from culture after CMV antigen stimulation. This receptor was taken from a human donor in good health (CMV status not recorded). Some clones in this sample may be carry-over from other donors' samples. The gene calls are TRBV7-8 and TRBJ2-5; D is uncertain. The CDR3 bases are TGTGCCAGCAGCCCCCCCCTAGTTGAGACCCAGTACTTC. It codes for CASSPPLVETQYF.